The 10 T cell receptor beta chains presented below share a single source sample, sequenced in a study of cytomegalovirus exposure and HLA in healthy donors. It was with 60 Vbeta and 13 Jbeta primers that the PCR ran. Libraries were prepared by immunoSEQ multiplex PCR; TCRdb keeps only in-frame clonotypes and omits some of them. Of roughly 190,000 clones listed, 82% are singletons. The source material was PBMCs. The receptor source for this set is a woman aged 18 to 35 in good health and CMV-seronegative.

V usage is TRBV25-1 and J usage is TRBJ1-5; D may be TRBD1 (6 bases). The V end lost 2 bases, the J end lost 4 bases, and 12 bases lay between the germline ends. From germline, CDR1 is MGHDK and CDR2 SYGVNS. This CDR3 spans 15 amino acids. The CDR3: CASSEGGGQNQPQHF. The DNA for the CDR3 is TGTGCCAGCAGTGAAGGGGGTGGACAGAATCAGCCCCAGCATTTT.

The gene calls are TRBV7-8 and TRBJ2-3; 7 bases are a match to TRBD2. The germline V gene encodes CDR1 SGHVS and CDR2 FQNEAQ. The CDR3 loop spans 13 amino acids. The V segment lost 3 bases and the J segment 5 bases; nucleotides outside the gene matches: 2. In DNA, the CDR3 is TGTGCCAGCAGCTTTTCGGGGGGAGATACGCAGTATTTT. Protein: CASSFSGGDTQYF. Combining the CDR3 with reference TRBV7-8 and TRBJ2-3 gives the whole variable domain GAGVSQSPRYKVAKRGQDVALRCDPISGHVSLFWYQQALGQGPEFLTYFQNEAQLDKSGLPSDRFFAERPEGSVSTLKIQRTQQEDSAVYLCASSFSGGDTQYFGPGTRLTVL.

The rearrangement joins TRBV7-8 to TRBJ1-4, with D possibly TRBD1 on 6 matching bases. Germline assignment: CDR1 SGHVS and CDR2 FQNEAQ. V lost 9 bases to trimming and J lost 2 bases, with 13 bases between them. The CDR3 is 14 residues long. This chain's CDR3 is CASTKQGTNEKLFF. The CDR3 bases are TGTGCCAGTACCAAACAGGGCACTAATGAAAAACTGTTTTTT.

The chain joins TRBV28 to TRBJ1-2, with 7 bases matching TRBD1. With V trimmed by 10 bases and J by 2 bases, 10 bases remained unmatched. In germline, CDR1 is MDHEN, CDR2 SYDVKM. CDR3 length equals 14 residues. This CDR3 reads CATQLQTGNYGYTF. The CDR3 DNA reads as TGTGCCACTCAGCTCCAGACAGGGAACTATGGCTACACCTTC.

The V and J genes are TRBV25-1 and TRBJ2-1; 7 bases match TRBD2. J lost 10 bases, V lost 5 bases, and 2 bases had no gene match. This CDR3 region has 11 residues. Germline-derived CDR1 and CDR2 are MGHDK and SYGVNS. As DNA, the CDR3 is TGTGCCAGCAGTCCACTAGCGGAGCAGTTCTTC. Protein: CASSPLAEQFF.

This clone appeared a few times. The CDR3: CASSLGAGIANEQFF. The CDR3 DNA is TGTGCCAGCTCCCTGGGAGCGGGAATCGCCAATGAGCAGTTCTTC. The chain couples TRBV7-6 to TRBJ2-1; 7 bases align to TRBD2. After removal of 8 bases from V and 6 bases from J, the junction contained 13 bases not matched to a gene. Germline V gene lookup returns CDR1 SGHVS and CDR2 FNYEAQ. CDR3 length: 15 residues.

CDR3 sequence (DNA): TGTGCCAGCAGACGTTCGACAGGGTCGGGCGGCTACACCTTC. Encoded protein: CASRRSTGSGGYTF. This chain uses TRBV6-6 with TRBJ1-2; 7 bases fit TRBD1. The CDR3 has 14 residues. J was trimmed by 8 bases and V by 6 bases; bases with no gene match: 12. Germline CDR1 and CDR2: MNHNY and SVGAGI (reference sequence).

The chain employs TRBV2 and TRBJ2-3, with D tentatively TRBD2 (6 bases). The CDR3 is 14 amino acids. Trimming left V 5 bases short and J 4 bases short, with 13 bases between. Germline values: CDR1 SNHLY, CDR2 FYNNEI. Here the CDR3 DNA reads TGTGCCAGCAGTCCAACCGGGGGACCAGATACGCAGTATTTT. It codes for CASSPTGGPDTQYF. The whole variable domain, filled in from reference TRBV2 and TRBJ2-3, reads EPEVTQTPSHQVTQMGQEVILRCVPISNHLYFYWYRQILGQKVEFLVSFYNNEISEKSEIFDDQFSVERPDGSNFTLKIRSTKLEDSAMYFCASSPTGGPDTQYFGPGTRLTVL.

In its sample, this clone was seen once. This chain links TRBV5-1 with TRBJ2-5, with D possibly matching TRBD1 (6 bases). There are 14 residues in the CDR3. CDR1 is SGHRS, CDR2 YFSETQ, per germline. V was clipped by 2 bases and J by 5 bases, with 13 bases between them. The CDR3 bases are TGCGCCAGCAGCTTTTCAGGGGTCGGGGAGACCCAGTACTTC. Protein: CASSFSGVGETQYF.

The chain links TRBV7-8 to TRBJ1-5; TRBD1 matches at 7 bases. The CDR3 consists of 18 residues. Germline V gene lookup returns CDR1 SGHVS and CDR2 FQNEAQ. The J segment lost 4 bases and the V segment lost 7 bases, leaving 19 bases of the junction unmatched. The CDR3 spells CASTSAWRDREKNQPQHF. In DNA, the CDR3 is TGTGCCAGCACCTCAGCTTGGAGGGACAGAGAAAAAAATCAGCCCCAGCATTTT.